These 10 T cell receptor beta chains came from one sample sequenced in a study of long-term antiretroviral therapy in people with HIV. The immunoSEQ assay was v3.0, run at survey level. Sequenced by immunoSEQ multiplex PCR; TCRdb stores in-frame clones only, minus some. The profile covers about 25,000 clones, with 76% appearing a single time and approximately 11% taken by the ten largest. The starting material was unsorted PBMCs, obtained 1.1 years before starting antiretroviral therapy. These receptor sequences come from a woman aged 35 to 49 with HIV.

This clone was picked up a small number of times. The chain uses TRBV19 and TRBJ1-5; D not resolved. V was pared by 3 bases and J by 5 bases, with 11 bases between. Germline assignment: CDR1 LNHDA and CDR2 SQIVND (reference sequence). CDR3 length: 14 amino acids. CDR3 region: CASSMPGVDQPQHF. DNA of the CDR3: TGTGCCAGTAGTATGCCAGGTGTAGATCAGCCCCAGCATTTT.

V usage is TRBV7-2 and J usage is TRBJ1-4; D remains unclear. This CDR3 is 13 amino acids long. The germline V gene encodes CDR1 SGHTA and CDR2 FQGNSA. Trimming pared 1 base from V and 8 bases from J, leaving 8 bases between. The CDR3 bases are TGTGCCAGCAGCTTAGGTCGGGGAGAAAAACTGTTTTTT. It encodes CASSLGRGEKLFF.

This clone has a single count. This chain connects TRBV19 to TRBJ2-6, with a tentative D call TRBD1 (6 bases). Germline loops: CDR1 LNHDA, CDR2 SQIVND (reference sequence). The CDR3 sequence is 16 residues long. Trimming cost V 7 bases and J 0 bases, with 13 bases left between them. Here the CDR3 DNA reads TGTGCCAGTACGGACAGAAGTGGCTCTGGGGCCAACGTCCTGACTTTC. The encoded protein is CASTDRSGSGANVLTF.

This sequence joins TRBV29-1 and TRBJ1-4; possible D gene TRBD1, 5 bases. The germline V gene encodes CDR1 SQVTM and CDR2 ANQGSEA. Trimming removed 4 bases from V and 0 bases from J, with 6 bases in between. The length of the CDR3 is 13 residues. The CDR3 sequence is CSVGGATNEKLFF. DNA for the CDR3: TGCAGCGTTGGGGGGGCAACTAATGAAAAACTGTTTTTT.

This rearrangement joins TRBV2 to TRBJ2-1; TRBD2 aligns across 9 bases. V shed 8 bases, J shed 0 bases, and the junction held 5 bases outside the gene matches. Germline lookup yields CDR1 SNHLY and CDR2 FYNNEI. The CDR3 totals 15 residues. CDR3 DNA sequence: TGTGCCAGCGGAAGTAGCGGGAGCTCCTACAATGAGCAGTTCTTC. Protein sequence: CASGSSGSSYNEQFF.

By frequency in the sample, this clone is medium-sized. V usage is TRBV5-5 and J usage is TRBJ2-7; D unclear. The V gene's germline CDR1 is SGHKS and CDR2 YYEKEE (reference sequence). With 0 bases removed from V and 5 bases from J, the gap between germline ends came to 15 bases. The CDR3 is 15 residues long. The CDR3 is CASSLGGDPSHEQYF. Here the CDR3 DNA reads TGTGCCAGCAGCTTGGGCGGCGATCCCTCGCACGAGCAGTACTTC.

The chain couples TRBV5-4 to TRBJ2-4; D perhaps matches TRBD2 (6 bases). V was pared by 0 bases and J by 15 bases, with 13 bases between. The CDR3 has 12 residues. The germline CDR1 and CDR2 sequences are SGHNT and YYREEE (reference sequence). CDR3 nucleotide sequence: TGTGCCAGCAGCTTGGCGGAGGGAGTTAGGTACTTC. Translation gives CASSLAEGVRYF.

A single count supports this clone. The J gene is TRBJ2-2, the V gene TRBV5-4, with 9 bases identical to TRBD2. The ends lost 0 bases at V and 7 bases at J; junction bases unmatched: 4. This CDR3 region has 15 residues. Germline V gene sequence: CDR1 SGHNT, CDR2 YYREEE (reference sequence). CDR3 DNA: TGTGCCAGCAGCTTGGGGGGACTAGCTGGCGGGGAGCTGTTTTTT. Encoded protein: CASSLGGLAGGELFF. Using reference TRBV5-4 and TRBJ2-2 for the parts outside the CDR3, the full variable domain is ETGVTQSPTHLIKTRGQQVTLRCSSQSGHNTVSWYQQALGQGPQFIFQYYREEENGRGNFPPRFSGLQFPNYSSELNVNALELDDSALYLCASSLGGLAGGELFFGEGSRLTVL.

The V gene is TRBV4-1, the J gene TRBJ2-2; maybe TRBD1 (6 bases). The length of the CDR3 is 15 residues. In germline, CDR1 is MGHRA, CDR2 YSYEKL. The ends were cut back, 0 bases at V and 4 bases at J, with 9 bases in the middle. In DNA, the CDR3 is TGCGCCAGCAGCCAAGACCCACAGGGCACCGGGGAGCTGTTTTTT. It codes for CASSQDPQGTGELFF.

The CDR3 region is CASSPRDRVVETQYF. The CDR3 nucleotides read TGTGCCAGCAGCCCCCGGGACAGGGTGGTGGAGACCCAGTACTTC. V and J are TRBV7-9 and TRBJ2-5, with TRBD1 identical over 9 bases. Germline-derived CDR1 and CDR2 are SEHNR and FQNEAQ (reference sequence). V lost 5 bases and J lost 5; bases outside the gene matches: 9. The length of the CDR3 is 15 residues.